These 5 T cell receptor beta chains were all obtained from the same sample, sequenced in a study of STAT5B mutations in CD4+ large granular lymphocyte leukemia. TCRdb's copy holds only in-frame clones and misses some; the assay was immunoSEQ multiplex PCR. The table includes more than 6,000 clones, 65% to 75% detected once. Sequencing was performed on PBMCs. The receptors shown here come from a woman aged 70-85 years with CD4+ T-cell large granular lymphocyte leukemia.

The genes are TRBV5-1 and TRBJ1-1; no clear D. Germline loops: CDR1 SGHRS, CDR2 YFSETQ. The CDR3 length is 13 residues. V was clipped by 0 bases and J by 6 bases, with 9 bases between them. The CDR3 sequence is CASSLVGFSEAFF. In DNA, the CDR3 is TGCGCCAGCAGCTTGGTTGGTTTCTCTGAAGCTTTCTTT.

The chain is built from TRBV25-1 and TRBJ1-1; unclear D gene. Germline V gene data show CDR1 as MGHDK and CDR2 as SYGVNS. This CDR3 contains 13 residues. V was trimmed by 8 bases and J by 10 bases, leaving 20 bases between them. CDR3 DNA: TGTGCCAGCGGTCCGGGTGGCTCGCTCGGAGCTTTCTTT. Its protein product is CASGPGGSLGAFF.

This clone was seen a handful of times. CDR3: CASSLRTGWGYGYTF. In DNA form, the CDR3 reads TGTGCCAGCAGCCTTAGGACAGGGTGGGGCTATGGCTACACCTTC. The chain combines TRBV14 with TRBJ1-2; 8 bases are shared with TRBD1. The CDR3 totals 15 residues. Germline CDR1 reads SGHDN; CDR2 reads FVKESK. Losses at the gene ends were 4 bases for V and 4 bases for J; bases not matched to a gene: 8. The full variable domain, rest sourced from reference TRBV14 and TRBJ1-2, is EAGVTQFPSHSVIEKGQTVTLRCDPISGHDNLYWYRRVMGKEIKFLLHFVKESKQDESGMPNNRFLAERTGGTYSTLKVQPAELEDSGVYFCASSLRTGWGYGYTFGSGTRLTVV.

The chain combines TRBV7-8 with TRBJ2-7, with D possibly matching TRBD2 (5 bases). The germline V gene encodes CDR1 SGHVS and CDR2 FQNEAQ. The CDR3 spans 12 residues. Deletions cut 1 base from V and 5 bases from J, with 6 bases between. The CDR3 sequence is CASSLVGDEQYF. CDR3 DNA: TGTGCCAGCAGCTTAGTGGGAGACGAGCAGTACTTC.

CDR3 residues: CASSLNQPQHF. The CDR3 DNA follows: TGTGCCAGCAGCCTGAATCAGCCCCAGCATTTT. This chain connects TRBV5-8 to TRBJ1-5; D unclear. V shed 4 bases and J shed 4 bases, with 3 bases lying between them. The V gene's germline CDR1 is SGHTS and CDR2 YDEGEE. The CDR3 sequence is 11 residues long.